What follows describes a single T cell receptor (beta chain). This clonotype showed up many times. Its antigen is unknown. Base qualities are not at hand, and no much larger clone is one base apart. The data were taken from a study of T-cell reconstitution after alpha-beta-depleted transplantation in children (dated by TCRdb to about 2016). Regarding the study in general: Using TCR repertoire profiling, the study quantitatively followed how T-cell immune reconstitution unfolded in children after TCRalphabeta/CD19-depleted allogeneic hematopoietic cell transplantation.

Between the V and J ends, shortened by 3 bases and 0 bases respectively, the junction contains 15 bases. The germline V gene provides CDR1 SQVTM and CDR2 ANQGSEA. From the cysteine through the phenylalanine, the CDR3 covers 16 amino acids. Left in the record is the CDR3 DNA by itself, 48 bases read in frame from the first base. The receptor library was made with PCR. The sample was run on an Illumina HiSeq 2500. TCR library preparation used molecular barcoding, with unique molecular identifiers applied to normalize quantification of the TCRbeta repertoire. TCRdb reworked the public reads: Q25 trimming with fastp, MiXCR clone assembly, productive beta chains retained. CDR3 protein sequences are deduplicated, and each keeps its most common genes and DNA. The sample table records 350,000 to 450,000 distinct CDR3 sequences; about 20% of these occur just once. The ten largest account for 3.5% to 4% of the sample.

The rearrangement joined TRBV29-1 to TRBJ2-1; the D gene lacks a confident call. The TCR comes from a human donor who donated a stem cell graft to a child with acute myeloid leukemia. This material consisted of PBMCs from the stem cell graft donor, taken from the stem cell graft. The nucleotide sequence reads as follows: TGCAGCGTTGAGGATTTTGGTCGTAGCTCCTACAATGAGCAGTTCTTC. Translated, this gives CSVEDFGRSSYNEQFF.